This TCR beta chain was observed in a study of regulatory T cells in long-lasting Graves disease. Germline V CDR1 and CDR2: SEHNR, FQNEAQ (reference sequence). The CDR3 consists of 19 residues. V was pared by 8 bases and J by 4 bases, with 17 bases of the junction left unmatched. On this clonotype: No antigen is known for it.

Regarding the study as a whole: Persistent patients shared some 2,500 public clonotypes among themselves. Newly diagnosed patients shared fewer, at about a thousand. Peripheral blood, not thyroid tissue, was the sole material studied.

TCR beta libraries were built with iRepertoire HTBI primers and Arm-PCR of CDR3 regions. TCRdb re-called the multiplex PCR reads with MiXCR, one entry per CDR3 protein. Seen here are 550,000 or so distinct CDR3 sequences, about 12% observed once, and the top ten hold approximately 9.6%. Time point meaning: newly diagnosed GD, antithyroid drugs for less than 3 months. Extracted RNA from PBMCs served as the source of the TCR library. Clinicians diagnosed Graves' disease using American Thyroid Association guidelines. The same sample was also studied in work on T cells in Graves' hyperthyroidism and ophthalmopathy. That paper notes: The primer set for the first-round RT-PCR of the TCR CDR3 was HTBI.

The source is a woman aged 25 to 39 with Graves disease. Source: peripheral blood mononuclear cells (PBMCs), taken at new diagnosis, from a patient treated with antithyroid drugs. This chain connects TRBV7-9 to TRBJ2-2, with 12 bases that match TRBD1. CDR3 sequence (DNA): TGTGCCAGCCGCCCCTTCCGGGACAGGGGGCCGGGGAGCACCGGGGAGCTGTTTTTT. Translated: CASRPFRDRGPGSTGELFF.